This T cell receptor (beta chain) was captured by sequencing in a study of blood T cell repertoires in COVID-19. About the research overall: The study drew acute and convalescent COVID-19 samples from the United States, Italy and Spain. In each case, the material was cDNA or gDNA derived from T cells, B-cell-depleted T cells, or PBMCs.

Source study methods: Counts of nucleated cells, estimated from reference gene primer amplification, were obtained. Profiling relied on immunoSEQ multiplex PCR, and the TCRdb table lists in-frame clones only, not all of them. The V and J calls and clone size were taken over from that table, and D and trimming were inferred from the DNA. This table has roughly 57,000 clones, almost 80% appearing once. This clone came up a few times. The TCR comes from a man between 60 and 75 years old with acute or convalescent COVID-19. The source material was peripheral blood.

This chain's CDR3 is CASSDSSKGENSNQPQHF. Written as DNA, the CDR3 is TGTGCCAGCAGTGACTCGAGTAAGGGGGAGAATAGCAATCAGCCCCAGCATTTT. This chain joins TRBV6-4 and TRBJ1-5, with TRBD1 as a possible D gene (6 bases). Trimming removed 0 bases from V and 0 bases from J, with 15 bases in between. The V gene's germline CDR1 is MRHNA and CDR2 SNTAGT. The CDR3 runs 18 residues.